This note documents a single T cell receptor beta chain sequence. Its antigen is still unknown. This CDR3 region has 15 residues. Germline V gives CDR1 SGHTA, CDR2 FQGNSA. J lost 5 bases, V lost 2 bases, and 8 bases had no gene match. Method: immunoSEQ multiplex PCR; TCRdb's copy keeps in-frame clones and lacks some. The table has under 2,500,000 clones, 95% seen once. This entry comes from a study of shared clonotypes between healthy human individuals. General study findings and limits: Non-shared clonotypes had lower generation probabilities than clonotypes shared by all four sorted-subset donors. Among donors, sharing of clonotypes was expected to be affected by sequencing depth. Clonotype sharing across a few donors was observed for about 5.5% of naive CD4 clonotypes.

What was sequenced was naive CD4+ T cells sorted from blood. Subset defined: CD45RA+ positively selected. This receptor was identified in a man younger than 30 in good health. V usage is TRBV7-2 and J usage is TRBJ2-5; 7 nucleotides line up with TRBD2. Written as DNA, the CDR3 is TGTGCCAGCAGCTTACGACTAGGGCGGGGGGAGACCCAGTACTTC. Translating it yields CASSLRLGRGETQYF.